Following are 13 T cell receptor beta chains from one sample sequenced in a study of post-analysis software for immune sequencing data. Study-wide findings and caveats: Patients showed TRBV5-6, TRBV5-1 and TRBV20-1 among roughly 5 TRBV segments more frequent than in controls.

Each TCR beta cDNA library carried unique molecular identifiers. TCRdb fed the PCR reads into MiXCR, producing one record per CDR3 protein. The table includes some 500,000 distinct CDR3 sequences, roughly 45% detected once. Their specific antigens are unknown. The material sequenced was blood. These receptors were taken from a girl aged 10-17 years with multiple sclerosis.

This clonotype appeared a few times. The chain links TRBV10-3 to TRBJ2-5; the D is unclear. The V gene lost 4 bases and the J gene lost 5 bases, with 11 bases spanning the gap. Germline CDR1 is ENHRY and CDR2 is SYGVKD. The CDR3 sequence is 13 residues long. CDR3 nucleotide sequence: TGTGCCATCAGTGTCGGCGGTGGGGAGACCCAGTACTTC. Translating gives CAISVGGGETQYF.

Only a few counts were recorded for this clonotype. The chain couples TRBV12-3 or TRBV12-4 to TRBJ2-3; 12 bases line up with TRBD2. The CDR3 has 18 amino acids. Trimming took 8 bases from V and 1 from J; bases not matched to a gene: 13. Written as DNA, the CDR3 is TGTGCCAGCGCGGGGGGAGCTAGCGGGAGGGTAGGCACAGATACGCAGTATTTT. Its translation is CASAGGASGRVGTDTQYF.

The chain carries TRBV20-1 and TRBJ1-1; TRBD1 is a possible D gene (6 bases). V lost 0 bases and J 4 bases, leaving 18 bases between the germline ends. This CDR3 spans 16 amino acids. Germline loops: CDR1 DFQATT, CDR2 SNEGSKA (reference sequence). The CDR3 loop reads CSARDQKRGSVTEAFF. CDR3 nucleotides: TGCAGTGCTAGAGATCAGAAAAGGGGGTCGGTCACTGAAGCTTTCTTT.

Turning to this clonotype: The junction does not match germline at one end; this may be a read error. The chain links TRBV3-1 to TRBJ2-1, with D perhaps TRBD1 or TRBD2 (5 bases each). The CDR3 has 14 residues. Germline V lookup: CDR1 LGHDT, CDR2 YNNKEL (reference sequence). The CDR3 is CASSLGGVYNVQFF. The CDR3, as DNA: TGTGCCAGCAGCCTTGGGGGAGTCTACAATGTGCAGTTCTTC.

V and J are TRBV6-6 and TRBJ1-2; tentatively, D is TRBD1 (5 bases). CDR3 length: 14 residues. Germline V lookup: CDR1 MNHNY, CDR2 SVGAGI (reference sequence). Trimming took 0 bases from V and 6 from J, leaving 11 bases between them. The CDR3 reads CASSYSHQGNGYTF. The CDR3 nucleotides are TGTGCCAGCAGTTACTCCCACCAGGGCAATGGCTACACCTTC.

CDR3 DNA sequence: TGTGCCAGCCAAGGGCCGAATCAGCCCCAGCATTTT. Its protein product is CASQGPNQPQHF. V usage is TRBV6-5 and J usage is TRBJ1-5; unclear D gene. The germline gives CDR1 MNHEY, CDR2 SVGAGI. The CDR3 totals 12 residues. V was shortened by 8 bases and J by 4 bases, with 9 bases between the two germline ends.

The rearrangement uses TRBV29-1 and TRBJ1-5, with a tentative D call TRBD1 (5 bases). The germline gives CDR1 SQVTM, CDR2 ANQGSEA. This CDR3 has 15 amino acids. Trimming removed 4 bases from V and 0 bases from J, with 13 bases in between. CDR3 in amino acids: CSVVEQANSNQPQHF. The CDR3 nucleotides are TGCAGCGTTGTTGAACAGGCCAATAGCAATCAGCCCCAGCATTTT.

The genes are TRBV20-1 and TRBJ2-7, with D possibly matching TRBD1 (5 bases). This CDR3 spans 13 amino acids. The germline V gene encodes CDR1 DFQATT and CDR2 SNEGSKA (reference sequence). Trimming stripped 3 bases from V and 10 bases from J, with 19 bases between. CDR3 coding DNA: TGCAGTGCTAGTGAGACCAAATTAGGGGCCCAGTACTTC. It specifies CSASETKLGAQYF.

In this sample, this clonotype turned up a few times. This rearrangement joins TRBV4-3 to TRBJ2-3, with 8 bases lining up with TRBD2. The CDR3 is 16 amino acids. The germline V gene has CDR1 LGHNA and CDR2 YSLEER. Trimming cost V 0 bases and J 3 bases; bases outside gene matches: 5. DNA of the CDR3: TGCGCCAGCAGCCAAGATTCGGGAGGGTTGACAGATACGCAGTATTTT. This translates into CASSQDSGGLTDTQYF.

The V gene is TRBV20-1, the J gene TRBJ2-7; D unresolved. Germline V gives CDR1 DFQATT, CDR2 SNEGSKA (reference sequence). The CDR3 is 15 residues long. V dropped 0 bases and J dropped 0 bases, with 12 bases sitting between them. The CDR3 sequence: CSARDRLRSSYEQYF. The CDR3, as DNA: TGCAGTGCTAGAGATCGTCTGCGGAGCTCCTACGAGCAGTACTTC.

The CDR3 is CSASRTSGRQETQYF. The CDR3, as DNA: TGCAGTGCTTCTCGGACTAGCGGGAGGCAAGAGACCCAGTACTTC. This chain uses TRBV20-1 with TRBJ2-5, with 14 positions matching TRBD2. The CDR3 has 15 residues. V was pared by 5 bases and J by 2 bases, with 4 bases of the junction left unmatched. CDR1 is DFQATT and CDR2 is SNEGSKA in the germline V gene (reference sequence).

This clonotype was observed a handful of times. The chain is built from TRBV2 and TRBJ2-1; D is possibly TRBD2 (6 bases). With 5 bases removed from V and 10 bases from J, the gap between germline ends came to 9 bases. Germline V lookup: CDR1 SNHLY, CDR2 FYNNEI. The CDR3 runs to 11 residues. The CDR3 is CASSLAMEQFF. The CDR3 nucleotides are TGTGCCAGCAGTCTAGCGATGGAGCAGTTCTTC.

This clonotype was counted between two and nine times. The J gene is TRBJ2-5, the V gene TRBV20-1; no reliable D call. Trimming took off 6 bases at V and 1 base at J, with 15 bases between the two ends. The length of the CDR3 is 14 residues. CDR1 is DFQATT, CDR2 SNEGSKA, per germline (reference sequence). Written as DNA, the CDR3 is TGCAGTGCCCACCAAGACACCGTCCAAGAGACCCAGTACTTC. It specifies CSAHQDTVQETQYF.